Below are 13 T cell receptor beta chains sequenced from a single sample in a study of CD8+CD57+ T cells in acquired aplastic anemia. The patients chosen for sequencing had shown expansion of CD8+CD57+ cells (detected by flow cytometry). Genomic DNA, the template, was used for profiling of the TCR beta VDJ and CDR3. From the reads, TCRdb called clonotypes with MiXCR, one entry per CDR3 protein. The data show some 180,000 distinct CDR3 sequences, 48% seen once. The specimen was sorted CD4+, CD8+, or CD8+CD57+ T cells (not recorded which) from PBMCs. The receptor source for this set is a human donor with aplastic anemia.

This chain uses TRBV5-6 with TRBJ2-5; D possibly matches TRBD1 or TRBD2 (5 bases each). The CDR3 sequence is 16 residues long. V was shortened by 1 base and J by 3 bases, with 16 bases between the two germline ends. CDR1 SGHDT and CDR2 YYEEEE come from the germline V gene. As DNA, the CDR3 is TGTGCCAGCAGCTTGTACGCCGGGACCGGTAAAGAGACCCAGTACTTC. Its translation is CASSLYAGTGKETQYF. The entire variable domain, with the rest obtained from reference TRBV5-6 and TRBJ2-5, is as follows: DAGVTQSPTHLIKTRGQQVTLRCSPKSGHDTVSWYQQALGQGPQFIFQYYEEEERQRGNFPDRFSGHQFPNYSSELNVNALLLGDSALYLCASSLYAGTGKETQYFGPGTRLLVL.

This clonotype has only a few counts. The genes are TRBV6-2 or TRBV6-3 and TRBJ2-2; 8 positions match TRBD1. The CDR3 contains 15 residues. Germline CDR1 is MNHEY and CDR2 is SVGEGT. J was trimmed by 0 bases and V by 5 bases; bases with no gene match: 2. CDR3 sequence reads: CASSPDRANTGELFF. CDR3 DNA: TGTGCCAGCAGTCCGGACAGGGCGAACACCGGGGAGCTGTTTTTT.

The V gene is TRBV11-1, the J gene TRBJ2-3; 7 bases fit TRBD2. The CDR3 spans 18 residues. Trimming removed 6 bases from V and 2 bases from J; junction bases left unmatched: 17. Germline V gene data show CDR1 as SGHAT and CDR2 as FQDESV (reference sequence). CDR3 coding DNA: TGTGCCAGCAGTTGGGCCGGTGGGGCAGGGAGGGTCACAGATACGCAGTATTTT. Protein sequence: CASSWAGGAGRVTDTQYF.

The J gene is TRBJ1-1, the V gene TRBV24-1; no clear D gene. The germline gives CDR1 KGHDR, CDR2 SFDVKD. Deletions cut 4 bases from V and 3 bases from J, with 11 bases between. There are 14 residues in the CDR3. The DNA of the CDR3 is TGTGCCACCAGTGAAGGCGGAGGGCACACTGAAGCTTTCTTT. The encoded protein is CATSEGGGHTEAFF.

This sequence joins TRBV24-1 and TRBJ2-2; 8 bases match TRBD1. The germline V gene has CDR1 KGHDR and CDR2 SFDVKD. The length of the CDR3 is 15 residues. The V segment lost 4 bases and the J segment 3 bases; nucleotides outside the gene matches: 3. In nucleotides, the CDR3 is TGTGCCACCAGTGACCTGGACAGGGACACCGGGGAGCTGTTTTTT. This encodes CATSDLDRDTGELFF.

With regard to this clonotype: Relative to the germline gene, one junction end is altered; a read error may explain this. The chain uses TRBV7-9 and TRBJ2-7; the D gene is possibly TRBD2 (6 bases). CDR1 and CDR2 from the germline V gene are SEHNR and FQNEAQ (reference sequence). The length of the CDR3 is 12 residues. CDR3 sequence: CPSSIRLGEQYF. The CDR3 DNA reads as TGTCCCAGCAGCATTCGACTAGGCGAGCAGTACTTC.

The V call is TRBV2, the J call TRBJ2-3, with TRBD2 identical over 8 bases. The CDR3 spans 18 residues. The V segment lost 7 bases and the J segment 4 bases; nucleotides outside the gene matches: 19. CDR1 SNHLY and CDR2 FYNNEI come from the germline V gene. For the CDR3, the DNA is TGTGCCAGCATTCCGGCCGCCATACGGGGGGGCCACGCAGATACGCAGTATTTT. Its translation: CASIPAAIRGGHADTQYF.

This clonotype occurred many times. The gene calls are TRBV19 and TRBJ2-3; 8 nucleotides line up with TRBD1. This CDR3 has 14 amino acids. J lost 2 bases, V lost 3 bases, and 1 base had no gene match. The germline CDR1 and CDR2 sequences are LNHDA and SQIVND (reference sequence). The CDR3 sequence is CASSMTGATDTQYF. The CDR3 DNA reads TGTGCCAGTAGTATGACAGGGGCCACAGATACGCAGTATTTT. Looking up the rest from reference TRBV19 and TRBJ2-3 gives the full variable domain: DGGITQSPKYLFRKEGQNVTLSCEQNLNHDAMYWYRQDPGQGLRLIYYSQIVNDFQKGDIAEGYSVSREKKESFPLTVTSAQKNPTAFYLCASSMTGATDTQYFGPGTRLTVL.

This chain links TRBV29-1 with TRBJ1-1, with D tentatively TRBD1 (6 bases). V gave up 4 bases and J gave up 3 bases, with 12 bases separating them. The germline CDR1 and CDR2 sequences are SQVTM and ANQGSEA. The CDR3 covers 13 residues. DNA of the CDR3: TGCAGCGTTGGCCAGGGGTGGTACACTGAAGCTTTCTTT. Amino acids: CSVGQGWYTEAFF.

This clonotype has a count of ten or more. The V and J genes are TRBV2 and TRBJ1-5; D call uncertain. V was shortened by 0 bases and J by 7 bases, with 10 bases between the two germline ends. Germline loops: CDR1 SNHLY, CDR2 FYNNEI. CDR3 length: 14 residues. CDR3 sequence (DNA): TGTGCCAGCAGTGAAGCGCTTCTTATCCAGCCCCAGCATTTT. This translates into CASSEALLIQPQHF. The full variable domain, with the rest looked up from reference TRBV2 and TRBJ1-5, is EPEVTQTPSHQVTQMGQEVILRCVPISNHLYFYWYRQILGQKVEFLVSFYNNEISEKSEIFDDQFSVERPDGSNFTLKIRSTKLEDSAMYFCASSEALLIQPQHFGDGTRLSIL.

This clonotype was found many times. CDR3 bases: TGTGCCAGCAGTGAAGGCCAGGGATATTCACCCCTCCACTTT. This gives the protein CASSEGQGYSPLHF. The chain is built from TRBV2 and TRBJ1-6; D is possibly TRBD1 (5 bases). CDR1 and CDR2 (germline): SNHLY, FYNNEI. There are 14 residues in the CDR3. V was trimmed by 1 base and J by 8 bases, leaving 9 bases between them.

This clonotype was counted ten times or more. V and J are TRBV20-1 and TRBJ2-3; D might be TRBD2 (6 bases). The ends were cut back, 5 bases at V and 3 bases at J, with 21 bases in the middle. The CDR3 spans 16 residues. Germline CDR1 reads DFQATT; CDR2 reads SNEGSKA (reference sequence). This chain's CDR3 is CSARNPGPGVTDTQYF. The DNA of the CDR3 is TGCAGTGCTCGAAATCCGGGACCGGGGGTAACAGATACGCAGTATTTT.

This clonotype was found many times. The gene calls are TRBV7-8 and TRBJ2-1, with TRBD2 matching over 13 bases. Germline V gene data show CDR1 as SGHVS and CDR2 as FQNEAQ. The V segment lost 3 bases and the J segment 9 bases; nucleotides outside the gene matches: 5. The CDR3 covers 15 residues. The CDR3 loop reads CASSFGLAGAREQFF. For the CDR3, the DNA is TGTGCCAGCAGCTTCGGACTAGCGGGGGCTCGTGAGCAGTTCTTC.